The TCR beta chain under discussion was sequenced for a study of blood T cells in healthy people across ages. A second 7 to 11 cycle PCR used barcoded and J-beta primers. TCRdb analysed the 5' RACE reads with MiXCR anew, one entry per CDR3 protein. The profile shows roughly 1.9 million distinct CDR3 sequences, around 42% of them singletons. This CDR3 region has 15 residues. Germline CDR1 reads SGHDT; CDR2 reads YYEEEE. V shed 2 bases and J shed 3 bases, with 15 bases lying between them. The chain has TRBV5-6 and TRBJ2-7, with a weak D call TRBD1 (5 bases). The sequence derives from a human donor in good health. The material sequenced was blood. As DNA, the CDR3 is TGTGCCAGCAGCTTCAGACGACAGAACAACTACGAGCAGTACTTC. This encodes CASSFRRQNNYEQYF. Based on the CDR3 plus reference TRBV5-6 and TRBJ2-7, the full variable domain is DAGVTQSPTHLIKTRGQQVTLRCSPKSGHDTVSWYQQALGQGPQFIFQYYEEEERQRGNFPDRFSGHQFPNYSSELNVNALLLGDSALYLCASSFRRQNNYEQYFGPGTRLTVT.